A selection of T cell receptor beta chains follows, all from one sample in a study of Ad26.COV2.S vaccination and SARS-CoV-2 variants. TCRdb keeps only in-frame clones here, not all; method: immunoSEQ multiplex PCR. The sample holds approximately 420,000 clones, roughly nine tenths seen once. Sample: peripheral blood, taken in a trial of Ad26.COV2.S vaccine versus placebo. Receptor source: a person between 18 and 60 years old who received the Ad26.COV2.S COVID-19 vaccine or a placebo. Each CDR3 is given with its conserved first and last residue. D genes are given only for firm matches. Some rows mark clone size as missing; the rest say once, few, many or name a class of expanded clone.

>TRBV6-5|TRBJ1-2|.|.|12
TGTGCCAGCACATTAACAGGCTATGGCTACACCTTC
CASTLTGYGYTF
>TRBV10-3|TRBJ2-3|once|.|14
TGTGCCATCAGTGAGTCGGGGGAATTAGATACGCAGTATTTT
CAISESGELDTQYF
>TRBV5-1|TRBJ2-5|.|TRBD1|15
TGCGCCAGCAGCCATAACCGGGACAGGGGAAAGACCCAGTACTTC
CASSHNRDRGKTQYF
>TRBV5-5|TRBJ2-2|once|.|14
TGTGCCAGCAGCTTGGGCACGAACACCGGGGAGCTGTTTTTT
CASSLGTNTGELFF
>TRBV27|TRBJ1-6|.|.|16
TGTGCCAGCAGTTTTCAGGGTTTGTCGGGGATTTCACCCCTCCACTTT
CASSFQGLSGISPLHF
>TRBV19|TRBJ1-5|few|.|14
TGTGCCAGTAGTACAGAGACTAGCAATCAGCCCCAGCATTTT
CASSTETSNQPQHF
>TRBV5-5|TRBJ1-4|.|TRBD1|15
TGTGCCAGCAGTTTCGGGACAGGGGTTTACGAAAAACTGTTTTTT
CASSFGTGVYEKLFF
>TRBV5-6|TRBJ2-3|.|TRBD1|14
TGTGCCAGCAGCTCTACAGGGGTGGCAGATACGCAGTATTTT
CASSSTGVADTQYF
>TRBV7-2|TRBJ2-3|.|.|16
TGTGCCAGCAGCTGGGGGGGCAACCGGGGCACAGATACGCAGTATTTT
CASSWGGNRGTDTQYF
>TRBV4-1|TRBJ1-6|.|.|16
TGCGCCAGCAGCCAACCGGGACGGGGCCCTAATTCACCCCTCCACTTT
CASSQPGRGPNSPLHF
>TRBV7-9|TRBJ1-1|.|.|14
TGTGCCAGCAGCTTTTCGGGAGGTAGGACTGAAGCTTTCTTT
CASSFSGGRTEAFF
>TRBV23-1|TRBJ1-3|.|.|19
TGCGCCAGCAGTCAAGCGGACAGCTCCTTTTCTTTCTCTGGAAACACCATATATTTT
CASSQADSSFSFSGNTIYF
>TRBV6-2/TRBV6-3|TRBJ1-1|.|TRBD1|14
TGTGCCAGCAGCCGGGCGACAGGGGGCGCGGAAGCTTTCTTT
CASSRATGGAEAFF
>TRBV5-1|TRBJ2-1|.|.|16
TGCGCCAGCAGCTTAATTGGTAGCAACTCCTACAATGAGCAGTTCTTC
CASSLIGSNSYNEQFF
>TRBV4-3|TRBJ2-1|.|TRBD2|15
TGCGCCAGCAGCCAAGATGGTGGCGGGGGGCGGGACGTGTTCTTC
CASSQDGGGGRDVFF
>TRBV2|TRBJ1-6|few|.|18
TGTGCCAGCAGTGGTTTGGAGTCGGCAGACTACTATAATTCACCCCTCCACTTT
CASSGLESADYYNSPLHF
>TRBV6-6|TRBJ1-2|.|.|14
TGTGCCAGCAGTGCTACAGGAGTTACCTATGGCTACACCTTC
CASSATGVTYGYTF
>TRBV6-5|TRBJ1-2|.|.|12
TGTGCCACCATGAGGTTCAACTATGGCTACACCTTC
CATMRFNYGYTF
>TRBV4-2|TRBJ2-1|.|.|14
TGTGCCAGCAGCCAAGCGTGGCCTCCGAATGAGCAGTTCTTC
CASSQAWPPNEQFF
>TRBV3-1/TRBV3-2|TRBJ2-7|once|.|14
TGTGCCAGCAGCCAAGAACAGGGTGGCCGGGAGCAGTACTTC
CASSQEQGGREQYF
>TRBV12-5|TRBJ2-2|.|.|15
TGTGCTAGTGGTTTAGGCGGGTGGAACACCGGGGAGCTGTTTTTT
CASGLGGWNTGELFF
>TRBV7-8|TRBJ1-1|.|.|14
TGTGCCAGCAGCTTAGGTGCTGGGTACACTGAAGCTTTCTTT
CASSLGAGYTEAFF
>TRBV4-1|TRBJ1-5|.|.|15
TGCGCCAGCAGCTTAGACGGAGGGGCGGGTCAGCCCCAGCATTTT
CASSLDGGAGQPQHF
>TRBV9|TRBJ1-1|.|.|15
TGTGCCAGCAGCTCGGGAGGGTCTGGGGGGACTGAAGCTTTCTTT
CASSSGGSGGTEAFF
>TRBV5-1|TRBJ2-3|.|TRBD2|18
TGCGCCAGCAGCTTGCCTAGCGGGGGGGCGAGTAATACAGATACGCAGTATTTT
CASSLPSGGASNTDTQYF
>TRBV2|TRBJ2-7|few|.|13
TGTGCCAGCAGTGACACGAGGCTCTACGAGCAGTACTTC
CASSDTRLYEQYF
>TRBV2|TRBJ1-2|.|.|12
TGTGCCAGCAGTAAGACAGTATATGGCTACACCTTC
CASSKTVYGYTF
>TRBV6-6|TRBJ1-2|.|.|14
TGTGCCAGCAGTGACGCCAGGGAGGGTTATGGCTACACCTTC
CASSDAREGYGYTF
>TRBV3-1/TRBV3-2|TRBJ1-2|.|.|14
TGTGCCAGCAGCCAAGGTTGGGCTAACGCGGGCTACACCTTC
CASSQGWANAGYTF
>TRBV4-3|TRBJ2-5|.|.|14
TGCGCCAGCAGCCAATTCCGGAACCAAGAGACCCAGTACTTC
CASSQFRNQETQYF
>TRBV7-9|TRBJ1-4|.|.|14
TGTGCCAGCAGCTCCCAGGGATGGGGTGAAAAACTGTTTTTT
CASSSQGWGEKLFF
>TRBV7-9|TRBJ2-1|.|.|15
TGTGCCAGCAGCGGGCCAAGGTGGGGACCTAATGAGCAGTTCTTC
CASSGPRWGPNEQFF
>TRBV6-5|TRBJ1-1|.|.|14
TGTGCCAGCAGTTCGGGGTCCCTGAACACTGAAGCTTTCTTT
CASSSGSLNTEAFF
>TRBV15|TRBJ1-2|.|.|13
TGTGCCACCAGCAGAGATAAAAGGGATGGCTACACCTTC
CATSRDKRDGYTF
>TRBV7-9|TRBJ2-1|few|.|11
TGTGCCAGCAGCTTAGACAATGAGCAGTTCTTC
CASSLDNEQFF
>TRBV5-4|TRBJ2-3|.|.|14
TGTGCCAGCAGCGCGGGACAGAGCACAGATACGCAGTATTTT
CASSAGQSTDTQYF
>TRBV7-6|TRBJ2-1|.|TRBD1|15
TGTGCCAGCAGCTTAGAGGCGACAGGGGACAATGAGCAGTTCTTC
CASSLEATGDNEQFF
>TRBV27|TRBJ1-1|once|TRBD1|15
TGTGCCAGCAGTTTGACCCACAGGGGATACACTGAAGCTTTCTTT
CASSLTHRGYTEAFF
>TRBV6-4|TRBJ2-6|.|.|14
TGTGCCAGCAGTGAATTTTATGGGGCCAACGTCCTGACTTTC
CASSEFYGANVLTF
>TRBV19|TRBJ1-5|.|.|15
TGTGCCAGTAGTATAAGTGTCAGGGACCATCAGCCCCAGCATTTT
CASSISVRDHQPQHF
>TRBV12-3/TRBV12-4|TRBJ1-2|.|.|12
TGTGCCAGCAGGGACACTTGGTATGGCTACACCTTC
CASRDTWYGYTF
>TRBV3-1/TRBV3-2|TRBJ1-6|.|.|14
TGTGCCAGCAGCCCAGGGGCGGTAAATTCACCCCTCCACTTT
CASSPGAVNSPLHF
>TRBV3-1/TRBV3-2|TRBJ1-6|.|TRBD1|17
TGTGCCAGCAGTCGCCCGGGACAGGGGCGAAGGAATTCACCCCTCCACTTT
CASSRPGQGRRNSPLHF